This T cell receptor beta chain was sequenced in a study of Graves' ophthalmopathy and Graves' hyperthyroidism. This clonotype has more than one count but fewer than ten. No donor had other autoimmune disease, uncontrolled infection, pregnancy or lactation. This CDR3 contains 16 residues. V trimming: 1 base; J trimming: 4 bases; junction bases outside the gene matches: 4. Germline CDR1 and CDR2: SGHVS and FQNEAQ. The authors amplified TCR beta CDR3 regions, and they did so from RNA transcripts for repertoire sequencing. The first round was an RT-PCR with HTBI primers, and the second round was a multiplex PCR. One entry per CDR3 protein results from TCRdb running MiXCR on the multiplex PCR reads. This sample carries about 220,000 distinct CDR3 sequences, around a fifth of them seen once, and the ten largest clones take around 40%.

Sequenced material: peripheral blood. The chain recombines TRBV7-8 with TRBJ2-2; 9 nucleotides match TRBD2. This clonotype was obtained from a woman in her forties or fifties with Graves' ophthalmopathy. CDR3 coding DNA: TGTGCCAGCAGCTTAGGGCGGGAGGGGGGCACCGGGGAGCTGTTTTTT. This translates into CASSLGREGGTGELFF. The full variable domain, with the rest looked up from reference TRBV7-8 and TRBJ2-2, is GAGVSQSPRYKVAKRGQDVALRCDPISGHVSLFWYQQALGQGPEFLTYFQNEAQLDKSGLPSDRFFAERPEGSVSTLKIQRTQQEDSAVYLCASSLGREGGTGELFFGEGSRLTVL.